The clone carrying this T cell receptor (beta chain) showed up just a few times. Its antigen is as yet unknown. Germline and junction disagree at one end, which may indicate a read error. The germline V gene has CDR1 MNHEY and CDR2 SMNVEV (reference sequence). The CDR3 covers 14 residues. This sample stems from a study of post-analysis software for immune sequencing data. Overall study context: Relapsing-remitting, secondary progressive and progressive-relapsing multiple sclerosis were all included among the disease courses. Overall study findings and caveats: Strong same-batch co-clustering of samples appeared with F measure clustering. The five TRBV segments detected at higher frequency in patients than in controls included TRBV5-6, TRBV5-1 and TRBV20-1. Multiple sclerosis patients showed significantly lower normalized Chao1 diversity than controls did.

Each TCR beta cDNA library carried unique molecular identifiers. cDNA molecules numbering roughly 0.5 million came from roughly 1 to 10 million T cells. TCRdb re-called the PCR reads through MiXCR, storing one row per CDR3 protein. The repertoire holds 170,000 or so distinct CDR3 sequences, with roughly 31% as singletons. The origin of this receptor is a girl aged 5-17 years with multiple sclerosis. The chain employs TRBV27 and TRBJ2-7; D is perhaps TRBD2 (6 bases). Sequencing was done on a sample of blood. CDR3 region: CASSFRGGTYERYF. The CDR3 DNA is TGTGCCAGCAGTTTCCGGGGCGGGACCTACGAGCGGTACTTC.